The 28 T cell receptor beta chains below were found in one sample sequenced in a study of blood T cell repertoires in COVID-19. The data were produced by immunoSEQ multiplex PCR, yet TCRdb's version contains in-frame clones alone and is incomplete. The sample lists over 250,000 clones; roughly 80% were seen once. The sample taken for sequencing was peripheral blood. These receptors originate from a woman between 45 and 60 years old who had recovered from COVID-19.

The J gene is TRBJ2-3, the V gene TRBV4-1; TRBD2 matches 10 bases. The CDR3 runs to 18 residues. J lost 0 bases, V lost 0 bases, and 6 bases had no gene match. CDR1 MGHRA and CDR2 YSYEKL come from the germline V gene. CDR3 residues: CASSQEEVAGGSTDTQYF. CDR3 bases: TGCGCCAGCAGCCAAGAGGAAGTAGCGGGGGGAAGCACAGATACGCAGTATTTT.

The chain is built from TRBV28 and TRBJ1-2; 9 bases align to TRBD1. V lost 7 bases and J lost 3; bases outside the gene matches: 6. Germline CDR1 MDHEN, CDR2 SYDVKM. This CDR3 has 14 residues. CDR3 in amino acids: CASMHRGLDYGYTF. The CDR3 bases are TGTGCCAGCATGCACAGGGGGCTAGACTATGGCTACACCTTC.

CDR3 residues: CASSVGGGAGDEQFF. The CDR3 bases are TGTGCCAGCAGCGTAGGCGGGGGGGCCGGGGATGAGCAGTTCTTC. The gene calls are TRBV9 and TRBJ2-1; 9 positions agree with TRBD2. The germline CDR1 and CDR2 sequences are SGDLS and YYNGEE. J lost 8 bases, V lost 0 bases, and 6 bases had no gene match. CDR3 length equals 15 residues.

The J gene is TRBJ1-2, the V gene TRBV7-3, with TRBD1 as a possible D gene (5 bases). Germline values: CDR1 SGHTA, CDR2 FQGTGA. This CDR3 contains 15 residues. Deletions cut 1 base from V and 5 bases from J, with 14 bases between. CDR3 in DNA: TGTGCCAGCAGCTTAATCGGGGGAATGGGGTATGGCTACACCTTC. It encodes CASSLIGGMGYGYTF. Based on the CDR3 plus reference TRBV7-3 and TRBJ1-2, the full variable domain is GAGVSQTPSNKVTEKGKYVELRCDPISGHTALYWYRQSLGQGPEFLIYFQGTGAADDSGLPNDRFFAVRPEGSVSTLKIQRTERGDSAVYLCASSLIGGMGYGYTFGSGTRLTVV.

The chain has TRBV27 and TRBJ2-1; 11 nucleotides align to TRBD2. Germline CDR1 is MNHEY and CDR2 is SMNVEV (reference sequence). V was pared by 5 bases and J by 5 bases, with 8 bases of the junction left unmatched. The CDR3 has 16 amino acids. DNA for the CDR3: TGTGCCAGCAGTGCGTCGGGACTAGCGGCGAACAATGAGCAGTTCTTC. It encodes CASSASGLAANNEQFF.

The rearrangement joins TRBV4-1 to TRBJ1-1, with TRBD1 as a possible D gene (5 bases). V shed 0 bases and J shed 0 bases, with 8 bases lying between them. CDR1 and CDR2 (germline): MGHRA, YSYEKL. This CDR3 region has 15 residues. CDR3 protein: CASSQEGRVNTEAFF. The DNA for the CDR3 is TGCGCCAGCAGCCAAGAGGGCAGGGTGAACACTGAAGCTTTCTTT.

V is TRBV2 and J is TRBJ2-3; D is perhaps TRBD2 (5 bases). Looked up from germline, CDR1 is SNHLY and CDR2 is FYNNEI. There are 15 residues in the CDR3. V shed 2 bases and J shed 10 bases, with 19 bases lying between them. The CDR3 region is CASSELGSGFGAQYF. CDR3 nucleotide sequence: TGTGCCAGCAGTGAATTAGGTTCGGGGTTTGGGGCGCAGTATTTT.

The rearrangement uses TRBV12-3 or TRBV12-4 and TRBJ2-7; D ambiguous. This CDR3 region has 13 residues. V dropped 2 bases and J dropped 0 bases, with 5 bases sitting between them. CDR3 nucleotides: TGTGCCAGCAGTTTACAGTCCTCCTACGAGCAGTACTTC. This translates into CASSLQSSYEQYF.

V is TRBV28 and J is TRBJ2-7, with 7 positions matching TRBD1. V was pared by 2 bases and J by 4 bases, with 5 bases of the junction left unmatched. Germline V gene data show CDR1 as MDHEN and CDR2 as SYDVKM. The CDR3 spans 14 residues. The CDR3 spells CASSLRQGNYEQYF. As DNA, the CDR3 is TGTGCCAGCAGTTTACGACAGGGTAATTACGAGCAGTACTTC.

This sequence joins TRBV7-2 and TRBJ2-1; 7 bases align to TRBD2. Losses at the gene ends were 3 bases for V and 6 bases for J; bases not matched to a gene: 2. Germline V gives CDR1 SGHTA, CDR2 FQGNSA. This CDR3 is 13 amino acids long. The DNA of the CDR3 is TGTGCCAGCAGCTTGAGCGGGGCCAATGAGCAGTTCTTC. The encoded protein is CASSLSGANEQFF.

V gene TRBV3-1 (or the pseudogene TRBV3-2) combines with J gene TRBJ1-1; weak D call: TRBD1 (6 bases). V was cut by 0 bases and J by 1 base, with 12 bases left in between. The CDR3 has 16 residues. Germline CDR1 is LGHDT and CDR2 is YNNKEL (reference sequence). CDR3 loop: CASSQDGGGANTEAFF. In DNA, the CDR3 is TGTGCCAGCAGCCAAGATGGTGGGGGCGCGAACACTGAAGCTTTCTTT.

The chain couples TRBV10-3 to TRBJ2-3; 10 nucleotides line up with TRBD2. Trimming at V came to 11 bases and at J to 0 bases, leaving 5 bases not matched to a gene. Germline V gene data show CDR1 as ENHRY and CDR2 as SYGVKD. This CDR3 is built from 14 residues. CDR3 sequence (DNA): TGTGCCCATGGGACTAGCGTGAGCACAGATACGCAGTATTTT. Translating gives CAHGTSVSTDTQYF.

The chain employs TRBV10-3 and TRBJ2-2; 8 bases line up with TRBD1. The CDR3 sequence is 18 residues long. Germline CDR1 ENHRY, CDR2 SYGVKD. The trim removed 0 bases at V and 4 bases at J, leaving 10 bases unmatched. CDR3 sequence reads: CAISESVQGDGGTGELFF. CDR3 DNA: TGTGCCATCAGTGAGTCTGTACAGGGGGATGGAGGCACCGGGGAGCTGTTTTTT.

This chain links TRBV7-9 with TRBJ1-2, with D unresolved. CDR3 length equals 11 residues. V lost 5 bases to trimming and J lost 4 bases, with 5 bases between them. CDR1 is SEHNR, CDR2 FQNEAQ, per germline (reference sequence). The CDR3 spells CASSHSYGYTF. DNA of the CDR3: TGTGCCAGCAGCCACAGCTATGGCTACACCTTC.

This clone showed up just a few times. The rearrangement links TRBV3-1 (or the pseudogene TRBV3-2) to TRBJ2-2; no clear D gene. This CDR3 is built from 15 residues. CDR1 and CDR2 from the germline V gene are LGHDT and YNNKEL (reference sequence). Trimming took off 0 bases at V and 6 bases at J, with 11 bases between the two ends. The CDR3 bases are TGTGCCAGCAGCCAAGAGTTGACACTGGCCGGGGAGCTGTTTTTT. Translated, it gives CASSQELTLAGELFF.

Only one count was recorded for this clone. The CDR3 nucleotides read TGCAGTGCTAGTCTAAGCGTACAAGAGACCCAGTACTTC. Translating gives CSASLSVQETQYF. The J gene is TRBJ2-5, the V gene TRBV20-1; D gene ambiguous. CDR3 length: 13 residues. Trimming removed 3 bases at V and 2 bases at J, with 10 bases between. Germline loops: CDR1 DFQATT, CDR2 SNEGSKA (reference sequence).

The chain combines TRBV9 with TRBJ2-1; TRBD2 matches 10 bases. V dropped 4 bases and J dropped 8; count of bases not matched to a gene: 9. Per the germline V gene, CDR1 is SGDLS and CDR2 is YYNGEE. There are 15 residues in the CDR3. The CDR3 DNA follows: TGTGCCAGCAGCCAACGGGTAGCGGGAGGCGATGAGCAGTTCTTC. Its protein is CASSQRVAGGDEQFF.

DNA for the CDR3: TGTGCCTGGAGTGTACGGGACAGTGGGGGAAAACTGTTTTTT. Amino acids: CAWSVRDSGGKLFF. V and J are TRBV30 and TRBJ1-4; 7 bases are a match to TRBD1. The CDR3 runs 14 residues. V trimming: 0 bases; J trimming: 10 bases; junction bases outside the gene matches: 8. Germline V lookup: CDR1 GTSNPN, CDR2 SVGIG (reference sequence).

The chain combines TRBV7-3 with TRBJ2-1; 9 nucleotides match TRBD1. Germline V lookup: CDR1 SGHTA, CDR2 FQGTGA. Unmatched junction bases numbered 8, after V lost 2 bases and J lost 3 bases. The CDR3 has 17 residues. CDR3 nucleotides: TGTGCCAGCAGCTTACGCCACAGGGGGCCTAACTACAATGAGCAGTTCTTC. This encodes CASSLRHRGPNYNEQFF.

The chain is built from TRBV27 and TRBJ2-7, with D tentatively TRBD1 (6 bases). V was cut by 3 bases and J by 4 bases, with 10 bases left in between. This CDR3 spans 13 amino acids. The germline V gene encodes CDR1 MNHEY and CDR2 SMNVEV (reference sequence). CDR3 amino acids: CASSFNRAYEQYF. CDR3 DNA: TGTGCCAGCAGTTTTAACAGGGCTTACGAGCAGTACTTC.

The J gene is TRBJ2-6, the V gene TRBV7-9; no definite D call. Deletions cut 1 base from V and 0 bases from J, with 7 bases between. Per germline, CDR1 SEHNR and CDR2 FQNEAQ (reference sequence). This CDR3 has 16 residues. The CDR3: CASSLGVSSGANVLTF. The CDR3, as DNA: TGTGCCAGCAGCTTAGGCGTGAGCTCTGGGGCCAACGTCCTGACTTTC.

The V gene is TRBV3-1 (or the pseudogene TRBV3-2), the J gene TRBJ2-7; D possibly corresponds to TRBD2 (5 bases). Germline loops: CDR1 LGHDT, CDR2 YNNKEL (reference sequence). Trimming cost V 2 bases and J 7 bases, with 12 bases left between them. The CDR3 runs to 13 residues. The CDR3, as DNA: TGTGCCAGCAGCCAACGGGGTGAGGATGAGCAGTACTTC. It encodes CASSQRGEDEQYF.

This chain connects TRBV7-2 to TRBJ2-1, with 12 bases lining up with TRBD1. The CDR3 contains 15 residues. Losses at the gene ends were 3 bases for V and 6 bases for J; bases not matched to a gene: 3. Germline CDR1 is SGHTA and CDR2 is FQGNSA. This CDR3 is CASSFGTGGPNEQFF. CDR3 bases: TGTGCCAGCAGCTTCGGGACAGGGGGCCCCAATGAGCAGTTCTTC.

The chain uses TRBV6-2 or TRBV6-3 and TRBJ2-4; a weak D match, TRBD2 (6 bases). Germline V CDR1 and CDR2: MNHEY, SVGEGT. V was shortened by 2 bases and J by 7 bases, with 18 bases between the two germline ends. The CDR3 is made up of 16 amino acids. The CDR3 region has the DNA TGTGCCAGCAGTTACGACGTAAAACTAGCAAAGAACATTCAGTACTTC. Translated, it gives CASSYDVKLAKNIQYF.

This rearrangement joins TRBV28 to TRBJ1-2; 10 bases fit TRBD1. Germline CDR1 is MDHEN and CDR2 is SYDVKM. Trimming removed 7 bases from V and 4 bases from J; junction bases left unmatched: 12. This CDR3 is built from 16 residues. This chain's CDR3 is CASIRDRGHPSYGYTF. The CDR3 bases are TGTGCCAGCATCCGGGACAGGGGTCACCCATCCTATGGCTACACCTTC.

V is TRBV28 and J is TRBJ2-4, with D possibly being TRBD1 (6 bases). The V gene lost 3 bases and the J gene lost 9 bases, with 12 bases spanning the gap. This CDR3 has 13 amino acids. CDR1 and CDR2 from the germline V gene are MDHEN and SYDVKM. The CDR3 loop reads CASSLGAPAIQYF. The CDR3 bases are TGTGCCAGCAGTTTGGGGGCGCCGGCCATTCAGTACTTC.

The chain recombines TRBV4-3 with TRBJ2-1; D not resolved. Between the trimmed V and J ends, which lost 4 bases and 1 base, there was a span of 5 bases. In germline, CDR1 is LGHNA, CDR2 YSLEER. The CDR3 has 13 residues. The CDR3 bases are TGCGCCAGCAGCCCAGGTTCCTACAATGAGCAGTTCTTC. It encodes CASSPGSYNEQFF.

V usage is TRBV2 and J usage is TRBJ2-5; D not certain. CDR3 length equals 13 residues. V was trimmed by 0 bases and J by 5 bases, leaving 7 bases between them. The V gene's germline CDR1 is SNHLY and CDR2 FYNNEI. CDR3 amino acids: CASSEATRETQYF. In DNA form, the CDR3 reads TGTGCCAGCAGTGAAGCGACTCGGGAGACCCAGTACTTC.